The 8 T cell receptor beta chains presented below share a single source sample, sequenced in a study of shared clonotypes between healthy human individuals. The table came from immunoSEQ multiplex PCR; TCRdb's copy has only in-frame clones and leaves some out. The top ten hold approximately 0.39% of the sample, which has 2,500,000 or so clones, under 95% seen once. The specimen was naive CD4+ T cells from PBMCs. As for subset: CD45RA+ positively selected. The source is a man aged 18 to 30 in good health. Some clones in this sample may be carry-over from other donors' samples.

This clone has a handful of counts. This chain uses TRBV9 with TRBJ2-1; D not certain. Per germline, CDR1 SGDLS and CDR2 YYNGEE. Between the trimmed V and J ends, which lost 0 bases and 7 bases, there was a span of 11 bases. The CDR3 sequence is 14 residues long. The DNA of the CDR3 is TGTGCCAGCAGCGTAGGAGGCCGTGGGAATGAGCAGTTCTTC. Protein: CASSVGGRGNEQFF.

The chain is built from TRBV9 and TRBJ2-5; TRBD2 might be the D (7 bases). V was clipped by 3 bases and J by 2 bases, with 14 bases between them. Germline V gives CDR1 SGDLS, CDR2 YYNGEE. The CDR3 runs to 15 residues. CDR3 sequence: CASSAGGGGQETQYF. The CDR3 region has the DNA TGTGCCAGCAGCGCTGGGGGGGGCGGTCAAGAGACCCAGTACTTC.

The CDR3 here is CASRTGEGDYGYTF. The CDR3 region has the DNA TGTGCCAGCAGGACCGGGGAGGGGGACTATGGCTACACCTTC. The chain couples TRBV7-9 to TRBJ1-2, with D perhaps TRBD1 (6 bases). V lost 6 bases and J lost 3, with 14 bases in between. The CDR3 covers 14 residues. The germline gives CDR1 SEHNR, CDR2 FQNEAQ (reference sequence).

This chain uses TRBV6-5 with TRBJ1-2; TRBD1 agrees at 9 bases. V gave up 5 bases and J gave up 3 bases; unmatched junction bases: 4. The V gene's germline CDR1 is MNHEY and CDR2 SVGAGI. The CDR3 is 14 residues long. The CDR3 bases are TGTGCCAGCAGTATGAACAGGGGGCACTATGGCTACACCTTC. Protein sequence: CASSMNRGHYGYTF.

The V call is TRBV2, the J call TRBJ1-5; 8 bases are shared with TRBD1. V was clipped by 6 bases and J by 1 base; unmatched bases: 5. This CDR3 spans 15 amino acids. Germline V CDR1 and CDR2: SNHLY, FYNNEI. CDR3 sequence: CASSRGLGSNQPQHF. The CDR3 bases are TGTGCCAGCAGCAGGGGGCTGGGGAGCAATCAGCCCCAGCATTTT.

The CDR3 protein is CASSGGLAGLTDTQYF. DNA for the CDR3: TGTGCCAGTAGTGGGGGACTAGCGGGTCTCACAGATACGCAGTATTTT. This chain connects TRBV19 to TRBJ2-3; TRBD2 matches at 12 bases. CDR3 length: 16 residues. V was pared by 5 bases and J by 2 bases, with 5 bases of the junction left unmatched. The germline V gene encodes CDR1 LNHDA and CDR2 SQIVND (reference sequence).

The chain couples TRBV7-8 to TRBJ2-1; D is perhaps TRBD1 (5 bases). Trimming removed 5 bases from V and 8 bases from J, with 13 bases in between. This CDR3 comprises 13 residues. CDR1 and CDR2 from the germline V gene are SGHVS and FQNEAQ. CDR3 DNA sequence: TGTGCCAGCAGCCCCCGTCAGGGCGATGAGCAGTTCTTC. The encoded protein is CASSPRQGDEQFF. Using reference TRBV7-8 and TRBJ2-1 for the parts outside the CDR3, the full variable domain is GAGVSQSPRYKVAKRGQDVALRCDPISGHVSLFWYQQALGQGPEFLTYFQNEAQLDKSGLPSDRFFAERPEGSVSTLKIQRTQQEDSAVYLCASSPRQGDEQFFGPGTRLTVL.

The chain links TRBV7-2 to TRBJ2-7, with D tentatively TRBD2 (6 bases). CDR1 is SGHTA and CDR2 is FQGNSA in the germline V gene. V shed 1 base and J shed 1 base, with 14 bases lying between them. The CDR3 totals 16 residues. The CDR3 nucleotides read TGTGCCAGCAGCTTAGTTCTATGGAGGGATTCCTACGAGCAGTACTTC. Protein: CASSLVLWRDSYEQYF. Together with reference TRBV7-2 and TRBJ2-7, the CDR3 gives the full variable domain: GAGVSQSPSNKVTEKGKDVELRCDPISGHTALYWYRQSLGQGLEFLIYFQGNSAPDKSGLPSDRFSAERTGGSVSTLTIQRTQQEDSAVYLCASSLVLWRDSYEQYFGPGTRLTVT.